Shown below are 6 T cell receptor beta chains from a single sample sequenced in a study of T cells in localized non-small cell lung cancer. Sequencing used immunoSEQ multiplex PCR; TCRdb keeps in-frame clones, though not all of them. The sample has some 850 clones; more than 20% are singletons. Sequenced here: normal lung tissue next to the tumor, sampled before any cancer treatment. The source of these receptors is a man aged 35 to 69 with stage I squamous cell lung carcinoma.

This clone has a single count. The rearrangement uses TRBV18 and TRBJ2-5; 9 positions match TRBD1. V lost 0 bases and J lost 4; bases outside the gene matches: 6. The CDR3 totals 16 residues. The germline gives CDR1 KGHSH, CDR2 LQKENI. The CDR3 DNA reads TGTGCCAGCTCACCACCGACAGGGGGATTTGGAGAGACCCAGTACTTC. Protein: CASSPPTGGFGETQYF.

This clone was counted a few times. The rearrangement uses TRBV11-3 and TRBJ2-1, with D tentatively TRBD1 or TRBD2 (6 bases each). The V gene lost 3 bases and the J gene lost 6 bases, with 15 bases spanning the gap. Looked up from germline, CDR1 is SGHNT and CDR2 is YENEEA. The CDR3 runs to 15 residues. CDR3 DNA: TGTGCCAGCAGCTTGGTATCCAGGGGAGGCAATGAGCAGTTCTTC. Protein product: CASSLVSRGGNEQFF.

The V and J genes are TRBV15 and TRBJ1-1; D possibly corresponds to TRBD1 (6 bases). V was cut by 1 base and J by 8 bases, with 14 bases left in between. CDR1 and CDR2 from the germline V gene are LNHNV and YYDKDF (reference sequence). This CDR3 has 14 amino acids. The CDR3 DNA reads as TGTGCCACCAGCAGAGGGCGGACAGCGAGAGAAGCTTTCTTT. It encodes CATSRGRTAREAFF.

The V gene is TRBV18, the J gene TRBJ1-2; 8 nucleotides agree with TRBD1. Germline CDR1 reads KGHSH; CDR2 reads LQKENI. Losses at the gene ends were 8 bases for V and 8 bases for J; bases not matched to a gene: 7. There are 12 residues in the CDR3. The DNA of the CDR3 is TGTGCCAGCACCCTCGGACAGGGAGGCTACACCTTC. Protein: CASTLGQGGYTF. The variable domain in full, with the rest retrieved from reference TRBV18 and TRBJ1-2, is NAGVMQNPRHLVRRRGQEARLRCSPMKGHSHVYWYRQLPEEGLKFMVYLQKENIIDESGMPKERFSAEFPKEGPSILRIQQVVRGDSAAYFCASTLGQGGYTFGSGTRLTVV.

The sample holds a few counts of this clone. The chain joins TRBV19 to TRBJ1-1; D may be TRBD1 (6 bases). With 5 bases removed from V and 1 base from J, the gap between germline ends came to 11 bases. Per the germline V gene, CDR1 is LNHDA and CDR2 is SQIVND (reference sequence). CDR3 length: 14 residues. CDR3 nucleotides: TGTGCCAGTAGTCCTTCAGGGGCGAACACTGAAGCTTTCTTT. Its protein product is CASSPSGANTEAFF. The whole variable domain, filled in from reference TRBV19 and TRBJ1-1, reads DGGITQSPKYLFRKEGQNVTLSCEQNLNHDAMYWYRQDPGQGLRLIYYSQIVNDFQKGDIAEGYSVSREKKESFPLTVTSAQKNPTAFYLCASSPSGANTEAFFGQGTRLTVV.

This clone has only a few counts. The chain links TRBV30 to TRBJ1-5; perhaps TRBD1 as D (6 bases). Deletions cut 4 bases from V and 6 bases from J, with 28 bases between. Per germline, CDR1 GTSNPN and CDR2 SVGIG (reference sequence). CDR3 length: 18 residues. CDR3 residues: CAWTPWDTPFYTGQPQHF. The CDR3 nucleotides are TGTGCCTGGACCCCCTGGGACACGCCATTTTATACGGGTCAGCCCCAGCATTTT. The full variable domain, completed using reference TRBV30 and TRBJ1-5, is SQTIHQWPATLVQPVGSPLSLECTVEGTSNPNLYWYRQAAGRGLQLLFYSVGIGQISSEVPQNLSASRPQDRQFILSSKKLLLSDSGFYLCAWTPWDTPFYTGQPQHFGDGTRLSIL.